The entry below gives a single TCR beta chain sequence along with its context. Its antigen is unknown. Trimming took 0 bases from V and 5 from J, leaving 10 bases between them. The CDR3 runs 15 residues. Germline V CDR1 and CDR2: LNHNV, YYDKDF (reference sequence). Produced via immunoSEQ multiplex PCR; TCRdb's table is partial and in-frame only. Here the sample spans 90,000 to 95,000 clones, around 80% being singletons. This specimen belongs to a study of OX40 agonist ivuxolimab in advanced cancers. Looking at the study overall: The dose-escalation cohort had hepatocellular carcinoma, melanoma, renal cell or head and neck cancer. Study conclusions and caveats: Those patients achieving a partial response at 0.1-3.0 mg/kg showed among the lowest clonal expansion. A proportion of nonresponders additionally exhibited low normalized T-cell clonal expansion.

The cohort excluded patients with autoimmune disease history or systemic immunosuppression. The specimen comprised CD4+ or CD8+ T cells sorted from blood, sampled in a trial of the OX40 agonist ivuxolimab. This chain connects TRBV15 to TRBJ2-2; possible D gene TRBD1, 5 bases. This sequence was found in an adult with an advanced solid tumor such as melanoma, head and neck, liver or kidney cancer. The DNA of the CDR3 is TGTGCCACCAGCAGAGAGGAAGCAGGGACCGGGGAGCTGTTTTTT. It specifies CATSREEAGTGELFF.